The present entry profiles one T cell receptor (beta chain) with its context. The data are from a study of blood T cell repertoires in COVID-19. Study as a whole: Acute-phase and convalescent COVID-19 samples originated in the United States, Italy and Spain.

The germline V gene has CDR1 MNHEY and CDR2 SMNVEV (reference sequence). CDR3 length: 15 amino acids. Trimming removed 5 bases at V and 8 bases at J, with 21 bases between. Assay: immunoSEQ multiplex PCR; the TCRdb copy retains only in-frame clones and omits some. The data hold 100,000 to 140,000 clones, with around 89% observed a single time. This receptor was obtained from a man in his forties or fifties with active or convalescent COVID-19. Sequencing used peripheral blood. The chain carries TRBV27 and TRBJ1-2; no reliable D call. The CDR3, as DNA: TGTGCCAGCAGTCTCCTTAAAGGAGAGTTAGACGGCTACACCTTC. Protein product: CASSLLKGELDGYTF.